This T cell receptor (beta chain) emerged from a study of blood T cell repertoires in COVID-19 (dated by TCRdb to 2018 to 2021). About the full investigation: Samples covering the acute and convalescent phases of COVID-19 were provided by collaborators in the United States, Italy and Spain. The material from the prospective study consisted of cDNA or gDNA derived from T cells, B-cell-depleted T cells, or PBMCs. Subjects who had been exposed to COVID-19, were actively infected with it, or had recovered from it provided the deeply sampled blood TCRbeta repertoires that made up the dataset. The repertoires were released in a freely available public database intended as a resource for research on the immune response to SARS-CoV-2. The samples were drawn from two sources: the first 160 participants of the ongoing ImmuneRACE study, and 950 to 1,500 subjects contributed by 6 global collaborators. Sample metadata almost always included a de-identified subject ID, COVID-19 status, age in years and sex. Where available, HLA class I and class II types were taken from metadata supplied by the sample provider and were not determined by assay-based typing.

The germline V gene encodes CDR1 KGHSH and CDR2 LQKENI. Here V drops 3 bases and J drops 2 bases, and the junction holds 3 bases not matched to any gene. Including the terminal cysteine and phenylalanine, the CDR3 comprises 14 residues. Left in the record is the CDR3 DNA by itself, 42 bases read in frame from the first base. Only one count was recorded for this clone. No cognate antigen has been identified for it. Base quality data are lacking; no much larger clone is found one base away. TCRbeta CDR3 regions were amplified from genomic DNA using the immunoSEQ Assay, a bias-controlled multiplex PCR. On the study's bioinformatics: Nucleated cell counts per sample were estimated from amplification of reference gene primers within the assay. Sequence reads were collapsed and filtered to measure the absolute abundance of every unique TCRbeta CDR3 rearrangement. For each sample, productive Simpson clonality was calculated as the square root of Simpson's diversity index over productive rearrangements. The clones in this table, taken by TCRdb from immuneACCESS, are in-frame only. Not every clone is retained; where verified, under half of the shortfall comes from an unresolved V gene, and the cause of the rest is unknown. V and J calls plus clone size are reproduced from that table; the DNA served to infer D and trimming. This sample holds about 360,000 clones; around 87% were observed only once. 1.3% of the sample goes to the ten largest clones.

In the prospective study, participants were about 18 to 90 years old, resided in 24 geographic areas of the United States, and were enrolled through a virtual design. To assign participants to cohorts, the prospective study relied on clinical history that participants themselves reported in a screening survey and a study questionnaire. Recovered participants in ImmuneRACE Cohort 3 were defined by two consecutive negative NP/OP PCR tests, clearance by a healthcare professional, or resolution of symptoms. Each participant in the prospective study had whole blood, serum and a nasopharyngeal or oropharyngeal swab collected by mobile phlebotomists. Over an approximately 2-month period, participants in the prospective study had the option of providing additional blood draws and questionnaires. Blood samples from the prospective study were shipped frozen or at room temperature prior to DNA extraction.

Broader findings and caveats from the paper: The quantity of clinical and demographic metadata differed by source and by participant and was supplied without curation.

The sequence was obtained from a man younger than 45 who had recovered from COVID-19. The chain is assembled from TRBV18 and TRBJ2-5; 7 middle bases align to TRBD1. Sequenced: PBMCs or T cells enriched from blood (not recorded which). The CDR3 protein is CASSPGQTQETQYF. Read as DNA, the sequence is TGTGCCAGCTCACCGGGACAGACTCAAGAGACCCAGTACTTC.